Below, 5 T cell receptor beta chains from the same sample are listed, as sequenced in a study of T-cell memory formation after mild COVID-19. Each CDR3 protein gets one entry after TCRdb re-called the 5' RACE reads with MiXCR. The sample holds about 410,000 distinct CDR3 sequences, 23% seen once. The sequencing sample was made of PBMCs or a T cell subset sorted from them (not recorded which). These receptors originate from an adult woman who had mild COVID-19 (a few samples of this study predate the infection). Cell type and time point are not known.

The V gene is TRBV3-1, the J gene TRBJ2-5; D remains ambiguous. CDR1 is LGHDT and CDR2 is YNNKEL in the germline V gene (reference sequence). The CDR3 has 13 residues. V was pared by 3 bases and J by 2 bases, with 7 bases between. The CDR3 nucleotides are TGTGCCAGCAGCCACAGACGGCAAGAGACCCAGTACTTC. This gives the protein CASSHRRQETQYF.

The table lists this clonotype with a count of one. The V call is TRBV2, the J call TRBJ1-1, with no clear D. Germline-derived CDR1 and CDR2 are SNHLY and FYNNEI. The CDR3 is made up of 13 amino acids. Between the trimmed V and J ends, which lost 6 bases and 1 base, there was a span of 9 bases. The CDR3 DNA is TGTGCCAGCAGGAAAGATAGGAACACTGAAGCTTTCTTT. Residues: CASRKDRNTEAFF.

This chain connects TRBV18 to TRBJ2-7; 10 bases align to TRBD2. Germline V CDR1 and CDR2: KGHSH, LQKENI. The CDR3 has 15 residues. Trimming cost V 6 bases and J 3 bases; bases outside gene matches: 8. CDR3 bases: TGTGCCAGCTCCTCTGGTAGCGGGGGGATCTACGAGCAGTACTTC. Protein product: CASSSGSGGIYEQYF.

CDR3 protein: CSANSASGNTIYF. CDR3 nucleotides: TGCAGTGCCAACAGTGCCTCTGGAAACACCATATATTTT. This chain uses TRBV20-1 with TRBJ1-3; unclear D gene. Germline V gene sequence: CDR1 DFQATT, CDR2 SNEGSKA (reference sequence). The CDR3 has 13 residues. The V gene lost 6 bases and the J gene lost 0 bases, with 9 bases spanning the gap.

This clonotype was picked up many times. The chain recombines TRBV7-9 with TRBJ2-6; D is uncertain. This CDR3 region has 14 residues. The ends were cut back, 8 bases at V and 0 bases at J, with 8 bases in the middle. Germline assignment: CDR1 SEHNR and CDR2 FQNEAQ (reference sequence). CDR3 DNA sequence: TGTGCCAGCTTCCTCTTCTCTGGGGCCAACGTCCTGACTTTC. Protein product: CASFLFSGANVLTF.